The T cell receptor beta chain described here comes from a study of T-cell reconstitution after alpha-beta-depleted transplantation in children (dated by TCRdb to 2015 to 2016). The study in broad terms: Using TCR repertoire profiling, the study quantitatively followed how T-cell immune reconstitution unfolded in children after TCRalphabeta/CD19-depleted allogeneic hematopoietic cell transplantation. The research as a whole found: Hyperexpanded clone frequencies declined over subsequent months; after one year, T-cell counts and TCRbeta diversity were mostly attributed to newly produced T cells. In some patients, the high TCRbeta diversity seen at day 60 was put down to recipient T cells and intrathymic progenitors that had survived conditioning. Apparently early alphabetaT-cell count recovery about two months after transplant reportedly relied on only several hundred rapidly expanded clones derived from non-depleted graft cells.

This clonotype was seen more than once but under ten times. Its cognate antigen has yet to be identified. Per-base qualities were not stored, and no clone one base away is much larger. Relative to germline, V is missing 2 bases and J is missing 4 bases, with 4 bases of the junction outside any gene match. The CDR3 contains 15 residues, cysteine and phenylalanine counted. Just CDR3 DNA is preserved here, 45 bases in frame from base 1. The germline V gene (reference sequence) provides CDR1 SGHNT and CDR2 YYREEE. The sample's treatment or condition label is to be understood as: allogeneic hematopoietic cell transplantation with graft depleted of TCRalphabeta T cells and CD19 B cells. Transplant recipients were children who received TCRalphabeta/CD19-depleted allogeneic hematopoietic cell grafts. The library was built by means of PCR. Sequencing used an Illumina HiSeq 2500. Molecular barcoding was employed in the preparation of TCR libraries, with unique molecular identifiers being used to normalize TCRbeta repertoire quantification. Using fastp trimming at Q25 and MiXCR clonotype assembly, TCRdb reanalyzed the public sequencing data and kept in-frame beta chains. Rows are combined by CDR3 protein, so each entry shows the most common genes and DNA. The sample data list nearly 250,000 distinct CDR3 sequences, and roughly 8.2% of these were observed just once. The ten largest clones add up to 6.3% of the sample.

The origin of this receptor is a male patient younger than 18 who had a stem cell transplant for acute lymphoblastic leukemia, so the T cells may come from the graft donor. The chain uses TRBV5-4 and TRBJ2-2, with 8 junctional bases fitting TRBD1. The sample was PBMCs, mostly from graft donor cells, taken 180 days after TCRalphabeta/CD19-depleted stem cell transplant. The encoded CDR3 is CASSLMTGVTGELFF. The sequenced DNA: TGTGCCAGCAGCTTAATGACAGGGGTCACCGGGGAGCTGTTTTTT.